This T cell receptor (beta chain) stems from a study of long-term antiretroviral therapy in people with HIV. Points from the study as a whole: Within the repertoire, clones expanded before ART were dominant at all time points.

Worth noting for this clone: No antigen is known for it.

The assay used was immunoSEQ (version v3.0), run at survey level. TCRdb's table, derived via immunoSEQ multiplex PCR, lists solely in-frame clones and lacks some. The data show 20,000 to 25,000 clones, roughly 80% seen once. This CDR3 has 15 amino acids. The V end lost 2 bases, the J end lost 5 bases, and 16 bases lay between the germline ends. Per the germline V gene, CDR1 is SGHVS and CDR2 is FQNEAQ. This receptor was obtained from a woman under 40 with HIV. This sample comprised unsorted PBMCs, obtained 0.2 years after starting antiretroviral therapy. V gene TRBV7-8 combines with J gene TRBJ2-7; D is possibly TRBD1 (5 bases). The DNA for the CDR3 is TGTGCCAGCAGCTTAAGGGGAACAGGCTACAACGAGCAGTACTTC. This encodes CASSLRGTGYNEQYF.